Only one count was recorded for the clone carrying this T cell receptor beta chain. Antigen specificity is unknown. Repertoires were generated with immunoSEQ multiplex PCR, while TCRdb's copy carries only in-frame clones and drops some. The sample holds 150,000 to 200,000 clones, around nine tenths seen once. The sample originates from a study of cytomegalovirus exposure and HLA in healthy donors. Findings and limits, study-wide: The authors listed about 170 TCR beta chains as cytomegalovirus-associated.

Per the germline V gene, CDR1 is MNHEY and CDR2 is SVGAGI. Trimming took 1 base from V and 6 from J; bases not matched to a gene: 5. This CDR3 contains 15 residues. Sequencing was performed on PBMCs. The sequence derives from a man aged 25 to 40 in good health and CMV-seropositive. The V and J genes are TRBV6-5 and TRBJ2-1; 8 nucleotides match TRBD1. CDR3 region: CASSYLTGEGNEQFF. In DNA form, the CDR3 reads TGTGCCAGCAGTTACTTGACAGGGGAAGGCAATGAGCAGTTCTTC.